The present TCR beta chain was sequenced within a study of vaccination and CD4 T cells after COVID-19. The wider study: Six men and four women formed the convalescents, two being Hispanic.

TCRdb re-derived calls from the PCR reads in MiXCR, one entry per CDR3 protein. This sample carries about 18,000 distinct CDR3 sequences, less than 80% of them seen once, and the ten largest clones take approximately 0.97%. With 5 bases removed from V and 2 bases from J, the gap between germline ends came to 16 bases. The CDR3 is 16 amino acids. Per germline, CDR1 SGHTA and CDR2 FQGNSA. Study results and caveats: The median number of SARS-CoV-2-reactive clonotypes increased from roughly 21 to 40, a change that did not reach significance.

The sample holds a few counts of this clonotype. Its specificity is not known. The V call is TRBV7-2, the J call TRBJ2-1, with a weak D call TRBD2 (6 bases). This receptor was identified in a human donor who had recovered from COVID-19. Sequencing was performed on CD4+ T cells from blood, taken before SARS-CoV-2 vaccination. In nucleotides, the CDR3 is TGTGCCAGCAGCACAAATAGCGGAGGTCCCTACAATGAGCAGTTCTTC. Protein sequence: CASSTNSGGPYNEQFF.